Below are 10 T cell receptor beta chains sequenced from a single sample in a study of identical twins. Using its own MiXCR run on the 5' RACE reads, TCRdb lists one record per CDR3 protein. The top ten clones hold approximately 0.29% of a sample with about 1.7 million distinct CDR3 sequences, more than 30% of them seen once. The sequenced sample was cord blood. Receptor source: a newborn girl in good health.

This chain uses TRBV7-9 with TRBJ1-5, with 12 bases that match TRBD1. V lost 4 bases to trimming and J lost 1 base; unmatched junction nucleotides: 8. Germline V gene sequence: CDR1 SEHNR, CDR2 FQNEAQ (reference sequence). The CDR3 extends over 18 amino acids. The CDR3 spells CASSYAGTGGTSNQPQHF. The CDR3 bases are TGTGCCAGCAGCTACGCCGGGACAGGGGGCACAAGCAATCAGCCCCAGCATTTT.

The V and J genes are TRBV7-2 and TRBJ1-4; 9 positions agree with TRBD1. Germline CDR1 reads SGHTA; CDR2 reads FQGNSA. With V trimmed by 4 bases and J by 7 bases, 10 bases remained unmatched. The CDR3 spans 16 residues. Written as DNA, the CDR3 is TGTGCCAGCAGCTGGGGTGGGGGACAGGGCGGTGAAAAACTGTTTTTT. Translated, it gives CASSWGGGQGGEKLFF.

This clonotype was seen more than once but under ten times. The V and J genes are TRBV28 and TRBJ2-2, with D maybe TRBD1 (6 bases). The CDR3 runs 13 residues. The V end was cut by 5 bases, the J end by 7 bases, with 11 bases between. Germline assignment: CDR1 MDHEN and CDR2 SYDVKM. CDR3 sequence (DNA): TGTGCCAGCAGTAATAGGGGGAGCGGGGAGCTGTTTTTT. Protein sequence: CASSNRGSGELFF.

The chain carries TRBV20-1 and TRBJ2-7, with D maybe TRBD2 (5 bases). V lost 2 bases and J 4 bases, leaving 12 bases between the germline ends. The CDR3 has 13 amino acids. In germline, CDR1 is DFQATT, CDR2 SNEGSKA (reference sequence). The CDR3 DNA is TGCAGTGCTAGATCTCGGGGTCTTTACGAGCAGTACTTC. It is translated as CSARSRGLYEQYF.

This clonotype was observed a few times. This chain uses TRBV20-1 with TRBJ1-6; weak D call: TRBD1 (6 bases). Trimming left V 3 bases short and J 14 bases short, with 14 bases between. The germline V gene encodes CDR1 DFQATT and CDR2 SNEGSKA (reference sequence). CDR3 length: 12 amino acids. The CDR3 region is CSASRDKFTLHF. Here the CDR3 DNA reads TGCAGTGCTAGCCGGGACAAATTCACCCTCCACTTT.

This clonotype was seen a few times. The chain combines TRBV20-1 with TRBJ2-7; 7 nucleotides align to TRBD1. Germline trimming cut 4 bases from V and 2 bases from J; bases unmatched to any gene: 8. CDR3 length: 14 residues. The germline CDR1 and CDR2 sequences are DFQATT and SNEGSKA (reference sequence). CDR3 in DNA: TGCAGTGCTAACCTACCGGGACAGCCCTACGAGCAGTACTTC. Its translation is CSANLPGQPYEQYF.

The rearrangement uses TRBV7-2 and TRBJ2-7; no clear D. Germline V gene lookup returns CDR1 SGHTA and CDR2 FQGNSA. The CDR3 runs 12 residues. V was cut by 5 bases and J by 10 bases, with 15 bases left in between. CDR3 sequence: CASSPPDTTQYF. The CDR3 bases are TGTGCCAGCAGCCCACCCGACACCACTCAGTACTTC.

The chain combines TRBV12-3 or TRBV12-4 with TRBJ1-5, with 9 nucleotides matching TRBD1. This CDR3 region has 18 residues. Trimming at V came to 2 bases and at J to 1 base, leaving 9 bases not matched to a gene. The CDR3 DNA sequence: TGTGCCAGCAGTTTATTTGGTTACAGGGGGCCAAGCAATCAGCCCCAGCATTTT. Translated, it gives CASSLFGYRGPSNQPQHF.

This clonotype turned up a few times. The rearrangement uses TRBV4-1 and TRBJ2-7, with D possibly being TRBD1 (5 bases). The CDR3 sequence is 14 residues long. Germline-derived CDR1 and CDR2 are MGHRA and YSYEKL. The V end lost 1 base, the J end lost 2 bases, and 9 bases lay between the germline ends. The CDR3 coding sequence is TGCGCCAGCAGCCAAGTACAACAGGCCTACGAGCAGTACTTC. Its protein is CASSQVQQAYEQYF.

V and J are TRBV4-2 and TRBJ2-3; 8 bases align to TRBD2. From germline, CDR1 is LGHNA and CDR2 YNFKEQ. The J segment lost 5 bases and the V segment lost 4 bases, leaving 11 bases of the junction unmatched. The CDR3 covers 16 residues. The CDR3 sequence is CASSLRSGILGDTQYF. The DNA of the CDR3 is TGTGCCAGCAGCCTTCGTAGCGGGATTCTCGGAGATACGCAGTATTTT.